This note documents a single T cell receptor (beta chain) sequence. The germline V gene encodes CDR1 SGDLS and CDR2 YYNGEE. V was trimmed by 3 bases and J by 0 bases, leaving 12 bases between them. The CDR3 loop spans 15 amino acids. The record originates from a study of technical replicates of blood from a handful of donors. TCRdb's copy holds only in-frame clones and misses some; the assay was immunoSEQ multiplex PCR. The profile shows 60,000 to 90,000 clones, nearly 97% of them singletons. The specimen was T cells isolated from PBMCs. The chain recombines TRBV9 with TRBJ1-1, with a tentative D call TRBD1 (6 bases). The sequence came from a human donor in good health. The CDR3 region is CASSARQELNTEAFF. For the CDR3, the DNA is TGTGCCAGCAGCGCCAGACAGGAGCTGAACACTGAAGCTTTCTTT.